This is a list of T cell receptor beta chains from one sample in a study of Graves' ophthalmopathy and Graves' hyperthyroidism. TCRdb fed the multiplex PCR reads into MiXCR, producing one record per CDR3 protein. The sample lists 500,000 to 700,000 distinct CDR3 sequences; less than 40% were seen once. Sequencing used peripheral blood or thyroid tissue (not recorded which). The source of these receptors is an adult man with Graves' hyperthyroidism. Both conserved end residues are part of each CDR3. D genes are given only for firm matches. The size entry is marked missing in some rows and otherwise reads once, few, many or a size class.

J gene	clone size	D gene	V gene	CDR3 protein	CDR3 DNA
TRBJ1-6	many	TRBD1	TRBV20-1	CSAQGAGYNSPLHF	TGCAGTGCGCAGGGGGCGGGTTATAATTCACCCCTCCACTTT
TRBJ1-4	once	-	TRBV20-1	CSAREGGVHNEKLFF	TGCAGTGCTAGAGAAGGGGGGGTACATAATGAAAAACTGTTTTTT
TRBJ1-1	many	-	TRBV2	CASRGFMGNTEAFF	TGTGCCAGCAGGGGTTTCATGGGGAACACTGAAGCTTTCTTT
TRBJ2-7	many	TRBD2	TRBV2	CASRLAESYEQYF	TGTGCCAGCAGACTAGCGGAATCCTACGAGCAGTACTTC
TRBJ2-5	few	TRBD1	TRBV9	CASSWTGNEETQYF	TGTGCCAGCAGTTGGACAGGGAACGAGGAGACCCAGTACTTC
TRBJ2-5	many	-	TRBV4-2	CASSQGVALRGFQETQYF	TGTGCCAGCAGCCAAGGCGTGGCATTGCGGGGATTCCAAGAGACCCAGTACTTC
TRBJ2-5	-	TRBD2	TRBV5-1	CASSPARDYEQETQYF	TGCGCCAGCAGCCCGGCCCGGGACTACGAACAAGAGACCCAGTACTTC
TRBJ1-2	many	TRBD1	TRBV19	CASSPRDRRYGYTF	TGTGCCAGTAGTCCCCGGGACAGGAGATATGGCTACACCTTC
TRBJ2-5	few	-	TRBV3-1	CASSQERVGGRETQYF	TGTGCCAGCAGCCAAGAGCGGGTAGGGGGGCGTGAGACCCAGTACTTC
TRBJ1-3	many	-	TRBV19	CASSGQTSGNTIYF	TGTGCCAGTAGTGGACAGACCTCTGGAAACACCATATATTTT
TRBJ2-7	many	TRBD2	TRBV6-5	CASNKAGSSYEQYF	TGTGCCAGCAACAAAGCGGGGAGCTCCTACGAGCAGTACTTC
TRBJ1-4	many	TRBD1	TRBV9	CASSTRVGGDEKLFF	TGTGCCAGCAGCACCCGGGTAGGGGGCGATGAAAAACTGTTTTTT
TRBJ2-7	many	-	TRBV9	CASSVGGDSSYEQYF	TGTGCCAGCAGCGTAGGCGGGGATAGCTCCTACGAGCAGTACTTC
TRBJ2-7	many	-	TRBV7-6	CASSYGAGANYEQYF	TGTGCCAGCAGCTATGGGGCAGGGGCTAACTACGAGCAGTACTTC
TRBJ1-1	many	-	TRBV5-5	CASSLMSGAKTEAFF	TGTGCCAGCAGCTTGATGAGTGGGGCAAAGACTGAAGCTTTCTTT
TRBJ2-7	many	-	TRBV7-6	CASSLEPRSYEQYF	TGTGCCAGCAGCTTGGAACCCCGCTCCTACGAGCAGTACTTC
TRBJ1-1	many	-	TRBV4-1	CASSQTQQGWGTEAFF	TGCGCCAGCAGCCAAACCCAACAGGGCTGGGGGACTGAAGCTTTCTTT
TRBJ1-1	few	TRBD1	TRBV12-5	CASGFLGTATPEAFF	TGTGCTAGTGGTTTCCTCGGGACAGCAACTCCTGAAGCTTTCTTT
TRBJ1-2	-	TRBD1	TRBV7-9	CASSGGQGADYTF	TGTGCCAGCAGCGGGGGACAGGGGGCTGACTACACCTTC
TRBJ1-6	-	-	TRBV2	CASSEEAGPHLHF	TGTGCCAGCAGTGAAGAGGCAGGGCCTCACCTCCACTTT
TRBJ2-7	many	TRBD2	TRBV19	CASSISSGSYEQYF	TGTGCCAGTAGTATATCCAGCGGGAGCTACGAGCAGTACTTC
TRBJ2-3	few	-	TRBV10-2	CASSGELATDTQYF	TGCGCCAGCAGTGGTGAGTTAGCCACAGATACGCAGTATTTT
TRBJ2-1	-	TRBD1	TRBV2	CASRGGRGSVNEQFF	TGTGCCAGCAGAGGGGGCAGGGGCTCTGTCAATGAGCAGTTCTTC
TRBJ1-2	few	-	TRBV10-3	CASSPRLTAPSYGYTF	TGTGCCAGCAGTCCACGCCTGACAGCCCCTAGCTATGGCTACACCTTC
TRBJ2-5	few	TRBD2	TRBV4-1	CASSPRDSLADMQETQYF	TGCGCCAGCAGTCCCCGAGATTCTCTAGCGGACATGCAAGAGACCCAGTACTTC
TRBJ2-1	once	-	TRBV7-9	CASSLSPSVNEQFF	TGTGCCAGCAGCTTAAGCCCCTCAGTCAATGAGCAGTTCTTC
TRBJ1-1	few	-	TRBV10-3	CAISESTAKTPTGPEAFF	TGTGCCATCAGTGAGTCGACAGCTAAAACACCCACAGGCCCGGAAGCTTTCTTT
TRBJ1-5	many	-	TRBV12-3/TRBV12-4	CASSFGREVQPQHF	TGTGCCAGCAGTTTCGGCAGGGAGGTTCAGCCCCAGCATTTT
TRBJ1-1	many	TRBD1	TRBV20-1	CSAPRTGRNTEAFF	TGCAGTGCTCCCCGGACAGGGAGGAACACTGAAGCTTTCTTT
TRBJ2-7	many	-	TRBV2	CASRPPEGRKDEQYF	TGTGCCAGCAGGCCCCCCGAGGGTCGCAAAGACGAGCAGTACTTC
TRBJ2-7	-	TRBD2	TRBV20-1	CSAATSGRHEQYF	TGCAGTGCTGCGACTAGCGGGAGACACGAGCAGTACTTC
TRBJ1-3	-	-	TRBV29-1	CSVRRNSGNTIYF	TGCAGCGTTAGACGCAACTCTGGAAACACCATATATTTT